Below, 28 T cell receptor beta chains from the same sample are listed, as sequenced in a study of OX40 agonist ivuxolimab in advanced cancers. The method was immunoSEQ multiplex PCR; TCRdb's version includes in-frame clones alone and lacks a portion of them. This repertoire shows some 100,000 clones, around nine tenths found once; its top ten account for roughly 0.79%. The sample here was CD4+ or CD8+ T cells sorted from blood, taken in a trial of the OX40 agonist ivuxolimab. These receptors all come from an adult with an advanced solid tumor such as melanoma, head and neck, liver or kidney cancer.

The V gene is TRBV9, the J gene TRBJ2-3; 7 bases line up with TRBD1. CDR3 length: 15 amino acids. Germline V CDR1 and CDR2: SGDLS, YYNGEE. V shed 4 bases, J shed 0 bases, and the junction held 5 bases outside the gene matches. The CDR3 reads CASSLRTGSTDTQYF. As DNA, the CDR3 is TGTGCCAGCAGCCTACGGACAGGAAGCACAGATACGCAGTATTTT.

The V gene is TRBV6-5, the J gene TRBJ1-1, with no clear D. Trimming removed 0 bases from V and 2 bases from J, with 13 bases in between. In germline, CDR1 is MNHEY, CDR2 SVGAGI. The length of the CDR3 is 16 residues. CDR3 amino acids: CASSYSSGAGNTEAFF. In DNA form, the CDR3 reads TGTGCCAGCAGTTACTCTAGTGGCGCAGGAAACACTGAAGCTTTCTTT.

The chain carries TRBV7-2 and TRBJ2-5; D not resolved. CDR3 size: 14 residues. Germline CDR1 is SGHTA and CDR2 is FQGNSA. Trimming shortened V by 3 bases and J by 6 bases, and 14 bases separated the two germline ends. In DNA form, the CDR3 reads TGTGCCAGCAGCTTCGACTTGGCGGATAAGACCCAGTACTTC. Its protein product is CASSFDLADKTQYF. Supplemented by reference TRBV7-2 and TRBJ2-5, the full variable domain reads GAGVSQSPSNKVTEKGKDVELRCDPISGHTALYWYRQSLGQGLEFLIYFQGNSAPDKSGLPSDRFSAERTGGSVSTLTIQRTQQEDSAVYLCASSFDLADKTQYFGPGTRLLVL.

The rearrangement uses TRBV19 and TRBJ2-2, with 10 positions matching TRBD1. V gave up 9 bases and J gave up 5 bases; unmatched junction bases: 12. The CDR3 spans 16 residues. Germline values: CDR1 LNHDA, CDR2 SQIVND (reference sequence). The CDR3 spells CARTQGQGNPTGELFF. CDR3 bases: TGTGCCAGGACCCAGGGACAGGGGAATCCGACCGGGGAGCTGTTTTTT.

This sequence joins TRBV28 and TRBJ1-1; TRBD1 is a possible D gene (6 bases). The CDR3 runs to 13 residues. V was cut by 6 bases and J by 3 bases, with 11 bases left in between. The germline gives CDR1 MDHEN, CDR2 SYDVKM. The CDR3 is CASSPRGDTEAFF. The CDR3, as DNA: TGTGCCAGCAGCCCGAGGGGGGACACTGAAGCTTTCTTT. The complete variable domain, with remaining parts taken from reference TRBV28 and TRBJ1-1, reads DVKVTQSSRYLVKRTGEKVFLECVQDMDHENMFWYRQDPGLGLRLIYFSYDVKMKEKGDIPEGYSVSREKKERFSLILESASTNQTSMYLCASSPRGDTEAFFGQGTRLTVV.

The gene calls are TRBV10-3 and TRBJ2-5; D assignment may be TRBD1 or TRBD2 (5 bases each). The CDR3 contains 12 residues. In germline, CDR1 is ENHRY, CDR2 SYGVKD. Trimming left V 10 bases short and J 2 bases short, with 11 bases between. CDR3 nucleotide sequence: TGTGCCACCCGGGACGATCAAGAGACCCAGTACTTC. It codes for CATRDDQETQYF.

A single count supports this clone. This CDR3 is CASSPQGTGRQPQHF. CDR3 DNA sequence: TGTGCCAGCAGCCCGCAAGGCACAGGGAGGCAGCCCCAGCATTTT. This chain joins TRBV5-6 and TRBJ1-5; D is possibly TRBD1 (6 bases). Deletions cut 4 bases from V and 7 bases from J, with 18 bases between. Germline CDR1 reads SGHDT; CDR2 reads YYEEEE. The CDR3 loop spans 15 amino acids. The full variable domain, completed using reference TRBV5-6 and TRBJ1-5, is DAGVTQSPTHLIKTRGQQVTLRCSPKSGHDTVSWYQQALGQGPQFIFQYYEEEERQRGNFPDRFSGHQFPNYSSELNVNALLLGDSALYLCASSPQGTGRQPQHFGDGTRLSIL.

V and J are TRBV28 and TRBJ1-2, with 7 positions matching TRBD1. Germline values: CDR1 MDHEN, CDR2 SYDVKM. With 3 bases clipped from V and 4 bases from J, the junction kept 5 bases outside the gene matches. The CDR3 runs 14 residues. The CDR3 reads CASSLTGLGYGYTF. DNA of the CDR3: TGTGCCAGCAGTTTGACAGGGTTGGGCTATGGCTACACCTTC.

The CDR3 here is CASSLRGGQADTQYF. CDR3 in DNA: TGTGCCAGCAGCTTGAGGGGGGGCCAGGCAGATACGCAGTATTTT. The chain couples TRBV7-2 to TRBJ2-3; tentative D call: TRBD2 (7 bases). This CDR3 is 15 amino acids long. The V gene's germline CDR1 is SGHTA and CDR2 FQGNSA. Trimming removed 3 bases from V and 4 bases from J, with 14 bases in between.

A word on this clone: Other nucleotide sequences in the sample specify the same CDR3. The chain's CDR3 is CASSLVSYNEQFF. The CDR3 DNA is TGTGCCAGCAGCTTAGTTAGCTACAATGAGCAGTTCTTC. The chain joins TRBV7-2 to TRBJ2-1; no definite D call. Germline CDR1 SGHTA, CDR2 FQGNSA. The V gene lost 1 base and the J gene lost 3 bases, with 4 bases spanning the gap. The CDR3 covers 13 residues.

The rearrangement uses TRBV2 and TRBJ2-5; the match to TRBD2 covers 9 bases. Germline loops: CDR1 SNHLY, CDR2 FYNNEI. After removal of 8 bases from V and 4 bases from J, the junction contained 2 bases not matched to a gene. This CDR3 comprises 12 residues. CDR3 protein: CASRGGAETQYF. CDR3 DNA: TGTGCCAGCCGCGGGGGGGCAGAGACCCAGTACTTC.

The gene calls are TRBV14 and TRBJ1-4; tentative D call: TRBD1 (5 bases). From germline, CDR1 is SGHDN and CDR2 FVKESK. This CDR3 region has 14 residues. Trimming took off 3 bases at V and 6 bases at J, with 11 bases between the two ends. CDR3: CASSQGPVYEKLFF. The CDR3 coding sequence is TGTGCCAGCAGCCAGGGGCCGGTTTATGAAAAACTGTTTTTT.

This clone was seen just once. This chain connects TRBV28 to TRBJ2-2; D might be TRBD1 (5 bases). From germline, CDR1 is MDHEN and CDR2 SYDVKM. V lost 6 bases to trimming and J lost 3 bases, with 14 bases between them. This CDR3 has 15 residues. The CDR3 spells CASRQGSLDTGELFF. CDR3 coding DNA: TGTGCCAGCAGGCAGGGTTCGCTGGACACCGGGGAGCTGTTTTTT. Full variable domain (missing parts from reference TRBV28 and TRBJ2-2): DVKVTQSSRYLVKRTGEKVFLECVQDMDHENMFWYRQDPGLGLRLIYFSYDVKMKEKGDIPEGYSVSREKKERFSLILESASTNQTSMYLCASRQGSLDTGELFFGEGSRLTVL.

DNA for the CDR3: TGCGCCAGCAGCTTGGGTCAACAGGCGCTGGGGGCCAACGTCCTGACTTTC. Translation: CASSLGQQALGANVLTF. The rearrangement joins TRBV5-1 to TRBJ2-6, with D possibly matching TRBD1 (5 bases). Trimming left V 0 bases short and J 4 bases short, with 14 bases between. Per germline, CDR1 SGHRS and CDR2 YFSETQ. The CDR3 consists of 17 residues.

This chain links TRBV19 with TRBJ1-5, with 7 bases aligning to TRBD1. CDR1 and CDR2 (germline): LNHDA, SQIVND (reference sequence). The J segment lost 4 bases and the V segment lost 8 bases, leaving 2 bases of the junction unmatched. The CDR3 contains 12 residues. CDR3 bases: TGTGCCAGTGGGACAGCGAATCAGCCCCAGCATTTT. The encoded protein is CASGTANQPQHF.

The chain couples TRBV30 to TRBJ1-1; 7 bases map to TRBD1. Germline CDR1 is GTSNPN and CDR2 is SVGIG (reference sequence). The trim removed 1 base at V and 6 bases at J, leaving 5 bases unmatched. The CDR3 length is 13 residues. The CDR3 nucleotides are TGTGCCTGGAGTGGACAGGGATCCGCTGAAGCTTTCTTT. Translating gives CAWSGQGSAEAFF.

This rearrangement joins TRBV5-1 to TRBJ2-7; D possibly matches TRBD1 or TRBD2 (5 bases each). Trimming left V 8 bases short and J 2 bases short, with 14 bases between. CDR3 length: 13 residues. The V gene's germline CDR1 is SGHRS and CDR2 YFSETQ. In DNA, the CDR3 is TGCGCCAGTTTCCGGGACGACACCTACGAGCAGTACTTC. It is translated as CASFRDDTYEQYF.

The rearrangement joins TRBV7-9 to TRBJ2-7; the D is unclear. Germline V gene data show CDR1 as SEHNR and CDR2 as FQNEAQ (reference sequence). The CDR3 runs to 15 residues. V lost 3 bases and J lost 0, with 12 bases in between. The CDR3: CASSFGPSDSYEQYF. CDR3 DNA sequence: TGTGCCAGCAGCTTTGGACCGAGCGACTCCTACGAGCAGTACTTC. The full variable domain, in which reference TRBV7-9 and TRBJ2-7 provide the parts outside the CDR3, is DTGVSQNPRHKITKRGQNVTFRCDPISEHNRLYWYRQTLGQGPEFLTYFQNEAQLEKSRLLSDRFSAERPKGSFSTLEIQRTEQGDSAMYLCASSFGPSDSYEQYFGPGTRLTVT.

The V gene is TRBV30, the J gene TRBJ2-2; D may be TRBD1 or TRBD2 (5 bases each). Looked up from germline, CDR1 is GTSNPN and CDR2 is SVGIG (reference sequence). The V gene lost 2 bases and the J gene lost 0 bases, with 10 bases spanning the gap. The CDR3 length is 15 residues. The CDR3 spells CAWSRGVSNTGELFF. CDR3 sequence (DNA): TGTGCCTGGAGTAGAGGGGTCTCGAACACCGGGGAGCTGTTTTTT.

The genes are TRBV19 and TRBJ2-4; D uncertain. The V and J ends lost 6 bases and 7 bases respectively, with 7 bases between them. Looked up from germline, CDR1 is LNHDA and CDR2 is SQIVND (reference sequence). This CDR3 region has 11 residues. The CDR3 is CASSEGNIQYF. DNA of the CDR3: TGTGCCAGTAGCGAAGGGAACATTCAGTACTTC.

The chain employs TRBV4-2 and TRBJ2-2, with 8 bases identical to TRBD2. V was clipped by 6 bases and J by 1 base; unmatched bases: 7. Germline V gives CDR1 LGHNA, CDR2 YNFKEQ. This CDR3 has 16 amino acids. The CDR3 here is CASRGGTSGNTGELFF. DNA of the CDR3: TGTGCCAGCAGGGGGGGCACTAGCGGGAACACCGGGGAGCTGTTTTTT.

This clone has a handful of counts. The chain couples TRBV5-6 to TRBJ1-5; D might be TRBD1 (6 bases). Germline-derived CDR1 and CDR2 are SGHDT and YYEEEE. V was pared by 2 bases and J by 3 bases, with 9 bases between. The CDR3 extends over 14 amino acids. The CDR3 loop reads CASSFRTANQPQHF. The CDR3 nucleotides are TGTGCCAGCAGCTTTAGGACAGCCAATCAGCCCCAGCATTTT.

The chain has TRBV27 and TRBJ2-7; the D call may be TRBD1 or TRBD2 (5 bases each). The CDR3 spans 14 residues. V was cut by 4 bases and J by 5 bases, with 15 bases left in between. Germline V gives CDR1 MNHEY, CDR2 SMNVEV (reference sequence). This CDR3 reads CASSSLGAGDEQYF. CDR3 nucleotides: TGTGCCAGCAGTTCGCTCGGGGCCGGCGACGAGCAGTACTTC.

This rearrangement joins TRBV7-8 to TRBJ2-2; 8 nucleotides match TRBD1. The CDR3 is 17 amino acids. J was trimmed by 0 bases and V by 8 bases; bases with no gene match: 11. Germline CDR1 and CDR2: SGHVS and FQNEAQ. CDR3 region: CASSPSGGPPNTGELFF. The DNA for the CDR3 is TGTGCCAGCTCACCGTCAGGGGGCCCACCGAACACCGGGGAGCTGTTTTTT. Supplemented by reference TRBV7-8 and TRBJ2-2, the full variable domain reads GAGVSQSPRYKVAKRGQDVALRCDPISGHVSLFWYQQALGQGPEFLTYFQNEAQLDKSGLPSDRFFAERPEGSVSTLKIQRTQQEDSAVYLCASSPSGGPPNTGELFFGEGSRLTVL.

CDR3 nucleotide sequence: TGTGCCAGCACCACTCCGGACCTTCACAATGAGCAGTTCTTC. Translated: CASTTPDLHNEQFF. The chain has TRBV7-3 and TRBJ2-1, with D unclear. Between the trimmed V and J ends, which lost 7 bases and 5 bases, there was a span of 15 bases. This CDR3 comprises 14 residues. Germline CDR1 and CDR2: SGHTA and FQGTGA.

V is TRBV28 and J is TRBJ1-3; D uncertain. Trimming left V 3 bases short and J 8 bases short, with 8 bases between. The length of the CDR3 is 12 residues. The germline V gene encodes CDR1 MDHEN and CDR2 SYDVKM. The CDR3: CASSFAEHTIYF. The CDR3 DNA is TGTGCCAGCAGTTTTGCAGAGCACACCATATATTTT.

This chain uses TRBV18 with TRBJ2-2; 11 bases match TRBD1. CDR1 KGHSH and CDR2 LQKENI come from the germline V gene. With V trimmed by 3 bases and J by 4 bases, 1 base remained unmatched. The CDR3 totals 15 residues. CDR3 coding DNA: TGTGCCAGCTCACCGGACAGGGGGCTCACCGGGGAGCTGTTTTTT. Protein product: CASSPDRGLTGELFF.

This clone showed up just a few times. The chain is built from TRBV7-2 and TRBJ1-2; D is unresolved. Germline V gene lookup returns CDR1 SGHTA and CDR2 FQGNSA. Trimming removed 0 bases at V and 4 bases at J, with 12 bases between. This CDR3 is built from 15 residues. Here the CDR3 reads CASSLARRSTYGYTF. CDR3 DNA sequence: TGTGCCAGCAGCTTAGCGCGCCGGTCGACCTATGGCTACACCTTC.